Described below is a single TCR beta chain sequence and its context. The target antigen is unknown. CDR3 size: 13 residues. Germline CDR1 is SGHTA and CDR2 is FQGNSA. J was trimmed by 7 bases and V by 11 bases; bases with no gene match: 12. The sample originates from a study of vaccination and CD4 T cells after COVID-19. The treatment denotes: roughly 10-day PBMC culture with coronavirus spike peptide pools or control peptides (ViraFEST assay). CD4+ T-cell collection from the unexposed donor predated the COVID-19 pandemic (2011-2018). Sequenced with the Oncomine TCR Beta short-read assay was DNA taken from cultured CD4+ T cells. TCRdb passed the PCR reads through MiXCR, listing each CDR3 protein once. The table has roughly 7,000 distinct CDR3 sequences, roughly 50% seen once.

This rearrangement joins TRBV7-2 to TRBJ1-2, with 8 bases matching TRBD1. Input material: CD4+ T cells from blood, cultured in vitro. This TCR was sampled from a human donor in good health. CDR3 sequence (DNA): TGTGCCCAGTCAGGACAGGGAAGTTTTGGCTACACCTTC. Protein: CAQSGQGSFGYTF.